The 8 T cell receptor beta chains below were found in one sample sequenced in a study of blood T cell repertoires in COVID-19. Profiling relied on immunoSEQ multiplex PCR, and the TCRdb table lists in-frame clones only, not all of them. The sample consists of hundreds of thousands of clones, more than 80% of them appearing once. Sequencing input: peripheral blood. The receptors shown here come from a woman aged 30 to 39 with active or convalescent COVID-19.

The V call is TRBV2, the J call TRBJ2-2, with 9 bases lining up with TRBD2. Trimming cost V 3 bases and J 7 bases; bases outside gene matches: 6. CDR1 is SNHLY and CDR2 is FYNNEI in the germline V gene. The CDR3 spans 15 residues. The CDR3 protein is CASSDPSGNGGELFF. CDR3 bases: TGTGCCAGCAGTGATCCTAGCGGGAACGGCGGGGAGCTGTTTTTT.

The chain employs TRBV5-1 and TRBJ2-7, with a tentative D call TRBD1 (5 bases). CDR3 length equals 14 residues. CDR1 SGHRS and CDR2 YFSETQ come from the germline V gene. With 4 bases removed from V and 3 bases from J, the gap between germline ends came to 14 bases. Here the CDR3 DNA reads TGCGCCAGCAGCGGGCAGGGTTCCGACTACGAGCAGTACTTC. Translation gives CASSGQGSDYEQYF.

V and J are TRBV6-5 and TRBJ2-7; 10 bases line up with TRBD2. The J segment lost 7 bases and the V segment lost 4 bases, leaving 7 bases of the junction unmatched. Germline assignment: CDR1 MNHEY and CDR2 SVGAGI. The CDR3 has 14 amino acids. The DNA for the CDR3 is TGTGCCAGCAGTTTCCCGGGACTAGCGTCAGAGCAGTACTTC. Translating it yields CASSFPGLASEQYF.

The J gene is TRBJ2-7, the V gene TRBV24-1, with D possibly matching TRBD1 (6 bases). This CDR3 comprises 11 residues. The V end lost 11 bases, the J end lost 5 bases, and 12 bases lay between the germline ends. CDR1 and CDR2 (germline): KGHDR, SFDVKD. CDR3 bases: TGTGCCAGGACAGTTCCCCACGAGCAGTACTTC. Protein sequence: CARTVPHEQYF.

The chain combines TRBV7-9 with TRBJ2-3; possibly TRBD1 for D (5 bases). Germline lookup yields CDR1 SEHNR and CDR2 FQNEAQ (reference sequence). The CDR3 sequence is 15 residues long. Trimming removed 2 bases at V and 1 base at J, with 10 bases between. The CDR3 region has the DNA TGTGCCAGCAGCTTACTGACAGATTGCACAGATACGCAGTATTTT. This gives the protein CASSLLTDCTDTQYF. The full variable domain, in which reference TRBV7-9 and TRBJ2-3 provide the parts outside the CDR3, is DTGVSQNPRHKITKRGQNVTFRCDPISEHNRLYWYRQTLGQGPEFLTYFQNEAQLEKSRLLSDRFSAERPKGSFSTLEIQRTEQGDSAMYLCASSLLTDCTDTQYFGPGTRLTVL.

The table lists this clone with a count of one. The genes are TRBV14 and TRBJ2-2; 10 bases fit TRBD1. Trimming cost V 0 bases and J 5 bases; bases outside gene matches: 12. Germline V gives CDR1 SGHDN, CDR2 FVKESK. The CDR3 spans 19 residues. The CDR3 reads CASSQERRDRGRRTGELFF. DNA for the CDR3: TGTGCCAGCAGCCAAGAACGTAGAGACAGGGGGCGTAGGACCGGGGAGCTGTTTTTT.

The chain uses TRBV5-1 and TRBJ1-1; TRBD1 aligns across 10 bases. This CDR3 contains 16 residues. Trimming removed 4 bases from V and 1 base from J; junction bases left unmatched: 7. Germline lookup yields CDR1 SGHRS and CDR2 YFSETQ. The CDR3 sequence is CASSPGTGASNTEAFF. CDR3 nucleotides: TGCGCCAGCAGCCCCGGGACAGGGGCATCGAACACTGAAGCTTTCTTT.

V usage is TRBV27 and J usage is TRBJ1-1; D gene unclear. The germline V and J ends were trimmed by 7 bases and 4 bases, with 28 bases remaining between them. From germline, CDR1 is MNHEY and CDR2 SMNVEV (reference sequence). CDR3 length: 18 residues. The CDR3 DNA reads as TGTGCCAGCACTTGCCACCTCCTTAATGAAAGCCATACCACTGAAGCTTTCTTT. Amino acid sequence: CASTCHLLNESHTTEAFF.